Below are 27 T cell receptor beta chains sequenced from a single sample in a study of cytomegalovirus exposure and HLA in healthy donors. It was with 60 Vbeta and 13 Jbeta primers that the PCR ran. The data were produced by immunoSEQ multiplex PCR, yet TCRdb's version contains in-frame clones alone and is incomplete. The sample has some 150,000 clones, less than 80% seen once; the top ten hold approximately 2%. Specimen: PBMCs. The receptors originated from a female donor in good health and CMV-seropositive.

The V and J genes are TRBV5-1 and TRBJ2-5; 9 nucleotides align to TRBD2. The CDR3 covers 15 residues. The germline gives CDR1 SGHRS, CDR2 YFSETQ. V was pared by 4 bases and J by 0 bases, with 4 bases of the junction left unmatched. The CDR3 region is CASSGGGADQETQYF. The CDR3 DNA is TGCGCCAGCAGCGGCGGGGGGGCGGACCAAGAGACCCAGTACTTC.

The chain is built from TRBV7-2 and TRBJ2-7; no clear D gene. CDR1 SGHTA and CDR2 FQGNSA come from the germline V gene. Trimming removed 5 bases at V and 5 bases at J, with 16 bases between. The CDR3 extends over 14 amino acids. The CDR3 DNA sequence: TGTGCCAGCAGCACGTCGGCTAGTACCCACGAGCAGTACTTC. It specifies CASSTSASTHEQYF.

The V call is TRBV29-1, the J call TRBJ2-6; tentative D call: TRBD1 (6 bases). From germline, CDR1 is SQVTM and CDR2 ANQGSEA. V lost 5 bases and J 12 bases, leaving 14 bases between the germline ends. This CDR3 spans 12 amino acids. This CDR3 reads CSVRTEQGVLTF. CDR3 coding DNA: TGCAGCGTTAGGACAGAGCAGGGCGTCCTGACTTTC.

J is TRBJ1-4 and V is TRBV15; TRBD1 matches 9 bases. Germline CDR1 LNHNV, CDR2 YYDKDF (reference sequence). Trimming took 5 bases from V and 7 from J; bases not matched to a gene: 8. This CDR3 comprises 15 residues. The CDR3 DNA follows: TGTGCCACCAGCTCAACAGGGGGCAGAACTGAAAAACTGTTTTTT. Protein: CATSSTGGRTEKLFF.

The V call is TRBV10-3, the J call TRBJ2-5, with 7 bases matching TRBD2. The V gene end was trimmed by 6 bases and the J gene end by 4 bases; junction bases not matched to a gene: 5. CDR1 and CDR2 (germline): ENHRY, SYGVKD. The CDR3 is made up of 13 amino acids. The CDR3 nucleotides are TGTGCCATCAGGAAAGCTAGCGGAGAGACCCAGTACTTC. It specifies CAIRKASGETQYF.

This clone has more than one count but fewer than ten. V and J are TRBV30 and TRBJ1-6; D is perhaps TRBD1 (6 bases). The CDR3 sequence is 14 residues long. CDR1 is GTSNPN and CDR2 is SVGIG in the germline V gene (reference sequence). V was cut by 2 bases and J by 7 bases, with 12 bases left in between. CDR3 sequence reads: CAWSQGFPNSPLHF. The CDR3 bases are TGTGCCTGGAGTCAGGGGTTTCCCAATTCACCCCTCCACTTT.

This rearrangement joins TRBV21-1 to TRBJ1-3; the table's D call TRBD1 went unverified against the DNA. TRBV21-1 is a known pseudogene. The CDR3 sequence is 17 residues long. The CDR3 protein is CASSISGQASSGNTIYF. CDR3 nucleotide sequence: TGTGCCAGCAGCATTTCCGGACAGGCTAGCTCTGGAAACACCATATATTTT.

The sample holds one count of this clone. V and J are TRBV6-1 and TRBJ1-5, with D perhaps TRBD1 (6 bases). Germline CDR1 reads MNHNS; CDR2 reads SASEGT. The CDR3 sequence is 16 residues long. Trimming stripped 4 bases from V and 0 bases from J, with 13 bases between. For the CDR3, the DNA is TGTGCCAGCAGTGGGGGGACACGCAATAGCAATCAGCCCCAGCATTTT. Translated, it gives CASSGGTRNSNQPQHF.

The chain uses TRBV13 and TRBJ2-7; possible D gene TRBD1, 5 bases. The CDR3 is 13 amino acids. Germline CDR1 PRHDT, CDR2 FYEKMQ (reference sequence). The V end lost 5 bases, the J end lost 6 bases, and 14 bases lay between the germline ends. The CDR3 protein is CASSKQAQVEQYF. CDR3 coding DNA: TGTGCCAGCAGCAAACAGGCTCAGGTCGAGCAGTACTTC.

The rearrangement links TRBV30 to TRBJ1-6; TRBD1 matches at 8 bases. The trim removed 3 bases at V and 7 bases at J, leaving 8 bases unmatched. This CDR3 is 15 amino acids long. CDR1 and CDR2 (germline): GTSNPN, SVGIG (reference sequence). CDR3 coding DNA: TGTGCCTGGAGCCGCGGACAGGGTGGCAATTCACCCCTCCACTTT. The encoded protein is CAWSRGQGGNSPLHF.

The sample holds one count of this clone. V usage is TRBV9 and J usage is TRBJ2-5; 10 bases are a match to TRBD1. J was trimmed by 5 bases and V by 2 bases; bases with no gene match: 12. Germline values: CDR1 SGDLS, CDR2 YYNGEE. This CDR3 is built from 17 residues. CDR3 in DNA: TGTGCCAGCAGCGTTACCGGACAGGGGGGACAATTGGAGACCCAGTACTTC. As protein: CASSVTGQGGQLETQYF.

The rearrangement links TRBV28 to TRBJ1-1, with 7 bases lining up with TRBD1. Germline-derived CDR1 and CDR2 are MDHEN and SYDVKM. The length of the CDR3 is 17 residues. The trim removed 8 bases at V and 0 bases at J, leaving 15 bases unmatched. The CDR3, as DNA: TGTGCCAGCGGAGGGAGACAGTCTGGACAGGTGAACACTGAAGCTTTCTTT. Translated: CASGGRQSGQVNTEAFF.

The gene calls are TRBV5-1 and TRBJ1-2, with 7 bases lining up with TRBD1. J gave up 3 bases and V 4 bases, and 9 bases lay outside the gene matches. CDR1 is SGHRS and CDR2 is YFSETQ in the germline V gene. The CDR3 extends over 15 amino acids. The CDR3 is CASSAQGPLYYGYTF. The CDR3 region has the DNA TGCGCCAGCAGCGCACAGGGGCCCCTTTACTATGGCTACACCTTC.

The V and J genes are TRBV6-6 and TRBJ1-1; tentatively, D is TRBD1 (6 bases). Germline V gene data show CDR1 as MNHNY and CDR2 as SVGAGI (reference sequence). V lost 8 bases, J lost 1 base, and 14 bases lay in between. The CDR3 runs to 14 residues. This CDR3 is CASVDGGANTEAFF. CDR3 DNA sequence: TGTGCCAGCGTGGACGGGGGGGCGAACACTGAAGCTTTCTTT.

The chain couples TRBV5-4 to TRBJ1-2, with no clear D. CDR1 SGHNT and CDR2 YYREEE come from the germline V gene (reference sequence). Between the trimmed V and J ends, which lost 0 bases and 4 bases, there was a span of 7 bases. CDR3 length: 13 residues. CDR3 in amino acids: CASSLVAAYGYTF. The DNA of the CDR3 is TGTGCCAGCAGCTTGGTAGCGGCCTATGGCTACACCTTC.

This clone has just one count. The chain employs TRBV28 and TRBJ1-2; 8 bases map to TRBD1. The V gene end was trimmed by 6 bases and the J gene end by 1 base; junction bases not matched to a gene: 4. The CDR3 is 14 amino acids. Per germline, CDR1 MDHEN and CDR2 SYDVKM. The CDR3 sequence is CASRPGQDNYGYTF. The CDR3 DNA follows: TGTGCCAGCAGACCGGGACAGGATAACTATGGCTACACCTTC.

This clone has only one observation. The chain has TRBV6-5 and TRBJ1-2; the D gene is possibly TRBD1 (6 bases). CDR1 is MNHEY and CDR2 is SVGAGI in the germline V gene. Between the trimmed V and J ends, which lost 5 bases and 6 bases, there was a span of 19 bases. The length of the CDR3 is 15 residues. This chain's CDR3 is CASSQSETGINGYTF. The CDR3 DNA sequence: TGTGCCAGCAGTCAGTCGGAAACAGGGATTAATGGCTACACCTTC.

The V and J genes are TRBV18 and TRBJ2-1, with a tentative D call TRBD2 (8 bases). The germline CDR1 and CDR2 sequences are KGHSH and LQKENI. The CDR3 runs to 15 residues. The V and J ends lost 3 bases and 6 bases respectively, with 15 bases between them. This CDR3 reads CASSPGREGANEQFF. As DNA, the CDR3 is TGTGCCAGCTCACCCGGACGGGAGGGGGCCAATGAGCAGTTCTTC.

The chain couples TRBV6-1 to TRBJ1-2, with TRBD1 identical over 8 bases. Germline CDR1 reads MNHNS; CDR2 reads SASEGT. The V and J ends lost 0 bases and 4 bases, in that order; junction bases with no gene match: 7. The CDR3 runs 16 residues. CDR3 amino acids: CASSEADQGASYGYTF. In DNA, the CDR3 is TGTGCCAGCAGTGAAGCTGATCAGGGGGCCTCCTATGGCTACACCTTC.

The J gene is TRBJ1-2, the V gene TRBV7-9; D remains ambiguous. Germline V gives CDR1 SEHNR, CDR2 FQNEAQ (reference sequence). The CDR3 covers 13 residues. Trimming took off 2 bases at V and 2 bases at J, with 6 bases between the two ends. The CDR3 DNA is TGTGCCAGCAGCTTATCAGAAAACTATGGCTACACCTTC. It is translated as CASSLSENYGYTF.

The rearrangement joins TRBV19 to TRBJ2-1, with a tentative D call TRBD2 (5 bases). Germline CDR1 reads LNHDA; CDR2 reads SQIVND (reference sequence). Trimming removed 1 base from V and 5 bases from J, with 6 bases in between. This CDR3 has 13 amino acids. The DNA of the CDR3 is TGTGCCAGTAGTATAGTCGGGGACAATGAGCAGTTCTTC. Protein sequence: CASSIVGDNEQFF.

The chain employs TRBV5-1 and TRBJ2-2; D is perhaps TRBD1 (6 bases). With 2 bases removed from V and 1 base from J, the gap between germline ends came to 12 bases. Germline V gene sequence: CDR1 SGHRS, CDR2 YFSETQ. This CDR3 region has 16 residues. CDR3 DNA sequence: TGCGCCAGCAGCTTTTCCGGGACACGGAACACCGGGGAGCTGTTTTTT. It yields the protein CASSFSGTRNTGELFF. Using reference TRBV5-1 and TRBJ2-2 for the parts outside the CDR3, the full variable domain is KAGVTQTPRYLIKTRGQQVTLSCSPISGHRSVSWYQQTPGQGLQFLFEYFSETQRNKGNFPGRFSGRQFSNSRSEMNVSTLELGDSALYLCASSFSGTRNTGELFFGEGSRLTVL.

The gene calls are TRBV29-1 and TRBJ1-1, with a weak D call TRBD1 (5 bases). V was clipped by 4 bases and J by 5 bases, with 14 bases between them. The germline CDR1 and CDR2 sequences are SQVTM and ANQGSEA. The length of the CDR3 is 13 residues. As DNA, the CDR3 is TGCAGCGTTGTGGGGCAGGTTGGAACTGAAGCTTTCTTT. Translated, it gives CSVVGQVGTEAFF.

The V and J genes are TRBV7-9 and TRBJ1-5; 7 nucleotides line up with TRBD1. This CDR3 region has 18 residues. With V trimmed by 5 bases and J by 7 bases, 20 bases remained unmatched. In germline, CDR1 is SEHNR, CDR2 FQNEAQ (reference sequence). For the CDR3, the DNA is TGTGCCAGCAGCAAAACAAGGGGCGACAGGGACGCGATCCAGCCCCAGCATTTT. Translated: CASSKTRGDRDAIQPQHF.

CDR3 in amino acids: CASSLVGGQRSYEQYF. DNA of the CDR3: TGTGCCAGCAGCTTAGTGGGTGGACAGCGGTCCTACGAGCAGTACTTC. V and J are TRBV7-2 and TRBJ2-7, with a tentative D call TRBD1 (6 bases). The V gene lost 1 base and the J gene lost 1 base, with 14 bases spanning the gap. Per germline, CDR1 SGHTA and CDR2 FQGNSA. The CDR3 runs 16 residues.

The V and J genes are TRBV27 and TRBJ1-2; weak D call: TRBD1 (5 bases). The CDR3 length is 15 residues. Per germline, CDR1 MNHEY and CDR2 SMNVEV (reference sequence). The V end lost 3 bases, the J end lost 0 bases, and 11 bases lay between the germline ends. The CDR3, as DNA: TGTGCCAGCAGTTTTAAGGGGTTAGCTAACTATGGCTACACCTTC. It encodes CASSFKGLANYGYTF.

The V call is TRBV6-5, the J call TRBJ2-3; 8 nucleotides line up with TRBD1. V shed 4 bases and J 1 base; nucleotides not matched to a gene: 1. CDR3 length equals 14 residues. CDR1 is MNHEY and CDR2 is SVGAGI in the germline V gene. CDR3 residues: CASSSGQGTDTQYF. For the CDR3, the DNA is TGTGCCAGCAGTTCGGGACAGGGCACAGATACGCAGTATTTT.